Reported below is one T cell receptor (beta chain). Its specificity is unknown. This record comes from a study of T-cell memory formation after mild COVID-19. Study-level points and caveats: Some SARS-CoV-2-responding clones were already detected in memory before infection. CD4+ bias marked clones expanding day 15 to 37, unlike balanced contracting clones. Day 37-peaking second-wave clones had unconfirmed SARS-CoV-2 specificity.

Constant-segment primers and 5'RACE yielded cDNA libraries for TCR alpha and TCR beta, each carrying sample barcodes and UMIs. TCRdb ran MiXCR on the 5' RACE reads and lists one entry per CDR3 protein. The data show 100,000 to 150,000 distinct CDR3 sequences, approximately 6.2% seen once. The sequenced sample consisted of PBMCs or a T cell subset sorted from them (not recorded which). The TCR comes from an adult woman who had mild COVID-19 (a few samples of this study predate the infection). Cell type and time point are not known.

Written as DNA, the CDR3 is TGTGCCAGCAGTCCGATGACAGGCTACAATGAGCAGTTCTTC. Translating it yields CASSPMTGYNEQFF. The rearrangement joins TRBV25-1 to TRBJ2-1; TRBD1 might be the D (6 bases). The germline CDR1 and CDR2 sequences are MGHDK and SYGVNS. The germline V and J ends were trimmed by 5 bases and 3 bases, with 11 bases remaining between them. The CDR3 runs to 14 residues. The complete variable domain, with remaining parts taken from reference TRBV25-1 and TRBJ2-1, reads EADIYQTPRYLVIGTGKKITLECSQTMGHDKMYWYQQDPGMELHLIHYSYGVNSTEKGDLSSESTVSRIRTEHFPLTLESARPSHTSQYLCASSPMTGYNEQFFGPGTRLTVL.